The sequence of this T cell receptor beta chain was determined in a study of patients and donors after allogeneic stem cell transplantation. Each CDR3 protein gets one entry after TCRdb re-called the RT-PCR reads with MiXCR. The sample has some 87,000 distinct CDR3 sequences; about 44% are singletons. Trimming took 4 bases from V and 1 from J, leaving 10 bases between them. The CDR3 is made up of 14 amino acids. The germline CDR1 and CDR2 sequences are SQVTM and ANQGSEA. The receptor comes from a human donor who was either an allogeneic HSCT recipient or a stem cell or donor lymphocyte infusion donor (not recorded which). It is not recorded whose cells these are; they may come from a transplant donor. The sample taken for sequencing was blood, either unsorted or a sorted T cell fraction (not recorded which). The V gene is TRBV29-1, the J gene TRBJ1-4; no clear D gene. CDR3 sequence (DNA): TGCAGCGTTGCGGGAAGGATAACTAATGAAAAACTGTTTTTT. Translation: CSVAGRITNEKLFF.